A selection of T cell receptor beta chains follows, all from one sample in a study of breast tumors, draining lymph nodes, adjacent tissues. TCRdb independently ran MiXCR on the multiplex PCR reads; one entry per CDR3 protein. This table holds 150,000 to 250,000 distinct CDR3 sequences, around 29% found once. Input material: axillary lymph node tissue. These receptors came from a female donor with breast cancer. Some clones in this sample may be carry-over from other donors' samples. Each CDR3 is given with its conserved first and last residue. The D gene is left open where the match is weak. Only part of the rows carry a size: once, few, many, or a class if the clone is expanded.

j_call clone_size v_call d_call cdr3_aa cdr3_nt
TRBJ1-4 many TRBV30 NA CAWSPGNEKLFF TGTGCCTGGAGCCCGGGGAATGAAAAACTGTTTTTT
TRBJ2-7 NA TRBV6-6 NA CASRKGVVPGEKREQYF TGTGCCAGCAGAAAAGGGGTCGTACCGGGGGAGAAGAGAGAGCAGTACTTC
TRBJ1-1 NA TRBV20-1 NA CSARDVKLSFF TGCAGTGCTAGAGACGTGAAGCTCTCTTTCTTT
TRBJ2-6 many TRBV7-2 NA CASSLVGGTGANVLTF TGTGCCAGCAGCTTAGTAGGGGGGACTGGGGCCAACGTCCTGACTTTC
TRBJ2-2 many TRBV7-6 NA CASSSKPPGLSNTGELFF TGTGCCAGCAGTTCGAAGCCCCCGGGACTCTCGAACACCGGGGAGCTGTTTTTT
TRBJ2-4 many TRBV19 NA CASSFQGTSPQNIQYF TGTGCCAGTAGTTTCCAGGGGACAAGTCCTCAAAACATTCAGTACTTC
TRBJ1-1 NA TRBV9 NA CASSVGGGSGDTEAFF TGTGCCAGCAGCGTAGGCGGGGGAAGTGGGGACACTGAAGCTTTCTTT
TRBJ2-3 NA TRBV6-1 NA CASSETWYGSTDTQYF TGTGCCAGCAGTGAAACGTGGTACGGTAGCACAGATACGCAGTATTTT
TRBJ2-1 few TRBV28 TRBD2 CASSEREWEQFF TGTGCCAGCAGCGAGCGGGAGTGGGAGCAGTTCTTC
TRBJ2-1 NA TRBV24-1 TRBD2 CATVSSGSVNEQFF TGTGCCACCGTTTCTAGCGGGAGTGTGAATGAGCAGTTCTTC
TRBJ2-2 NA TRBV7-8 NA CANSYLAVNTGELFF TGTGCCAACAGCTACCTAGCAGTCAACACCGGGGAGCTGTTTTTT
TRBJ2-1 once TRBV29-1 TRBD2 CSVEEYLAGGTYNEQFF TGCAGCGTTGAGGAGTATCTAGCGGGGGGTACCTACAATGAGCAGTTCTTC
TRBJ2-5 NA TRBV20-1 TRBD2 CSSSGLAGGPDQETQYF TGCAGCTCCTCGGGACTAGCGGGGGGGCCAGACCAAGAGACCCAGTACTTC
TRBJ2-2 NA TRBV6-6 NA CASSWQQNTGELFF TGTGCCAGCAGTTGGCAGCAGAACACCGGGGAGCTGTTTTTT
TRBJ2-3 NA TRBV2 TRBD2 CASRLSGGATDTQYF TGTGCCAGCAGGCTAAGCGGGGGGGCCACAGATACGCAGTATTTT
TRBJ2-7 many TRBV5-1 NA CASSPEGYEQYF TGCGCCAGCAGCCCCGAGGGCTACGAGCAGTACTTC
TRBJ2-3 many TRBV12-3/TRBV12-4 TRBD2 CASRLGLAGGDTQYF TGTGCCAGCAGGCTCGGACTAGCGGGAGGGGATACGCAGTATTTT
TRBJ1-2 NA TRBV4-1 TRBD1 CASSQVAYGTGLRYGYTF TGCGCCAGCAGCCAAGTAGCATACGGGACAGGTCTGAGGTATGGCTACACCTTC
TRBJ2-1 NA TRBV29-1 NA CSGGQNNEQFF TGCAGCGGAGGACAGAACAATGAGCAGTTCTTC
TRBJ2-3 many TRBV7-9 NA CASSPGEADTQYF TGTGCCAGCAGCCCTGGGGAGGCAGATACGCAGTATTTT
TRBJ2-1 many TRBV6-4 TRBD2 CASSCTGLAPRSSYNEQFF TGTGCCAGCAGTTGTACGGGACTAGCGCCGAGAAGCTCCTACAATGAGCAGTTCTTC
TRBJ2-7 many TRBV18 NA CASSPHPPGGSYEQYF TGTGCCAGCTCACCACACCCCCCGGGCGGCTCGTACGAGCAGTACTTC
TRBJ2-1 many TRBV11-2 TRBD2 CASSFSGGQYNEQFF TGTGCCAGCAGCTTTAGCGGGGGGCAGTACAATGAGCAGTTCTTC